The 9 T cell receptor beta chains listed next were all sequenced from one sample in a study of shared clonotypes between healthy human individuals. The protocol was immunoSEQ multiplex PCR, while the TCRdb copy is restricted to in-frame clones and leaves out a portion. Counted here are about half a million clones, approximately 81% occurring once; the ten biggest clones make up 9.5% to 15%. Source material: PBMCs. These receptors were obtained from a middle-aged woman in good health. Some clones in this sample may be carry-over from other donors' samples.

In regard to this clone: This may come from a read error, since a much larger clone is one base off. The V gene is TRBV5-1, the J gene TRBJ1-5, with D maybe TRBD1 (5 bases). The CDR3 extends over 15 amino acids. CDR1 and CDR2 (germline): SGHRS, YFSETQ. V shed 0 bases and J shed 9 bases, with 16 bases lying between them. The CDR3 nucleotides are TGCGCCAGCAGCTTGGATGTGGGGCCTCATCGGCCCCAGCATTTT. Translation gives CASSLDVGPHRPQHF.

The V call is TRBV6-4, the J call TRBJ2-3, with 7 bases that match TRBD2. In germline, CDR1 is MRHNA, CDR2 SNTAGT. The CDR3 runs to 13 residues. The CDR3 coding sequence is TGTGTAAGCGGGATACTTAGCACAGATACGCAGTATTTT. Its protein is CVSGILSTDTQYF.

On this clone itself: A far larger clone is only one base removed, so a read error is likely. V usage is TRBV30 and J usage is TRBJ2-2; possibly TRBD2 for D (6 bases). This CDR3 region has 11 residues. CDR1 is GTSNPN and CDR2 is SVGIG in the germline V gene (reference sequence). The CDR3 protein is CAWSVGGELSF. DNA for the CDR3: TGTGCCTGGAGTGTAGGCGGGGAGCTGTCTTTT.

The chain is built from TRBV7-8 and TRBJ2-1, with D unclear. V lost 2 bases to trimming and J lost 7 bases, with 3 bases between them. The CDR3 runs to 11 residues. CDR1 and CDR2 from the germline V gene are SGHVS and FQNEAQ. CDR3 region: CASSLTNEQFF. The CDR3, as DNA: TGTGCCAGCAGCTTAACTAATGAGCAGTTCTTC.

The V call is TRBV15, the J call TRBJ1-5; D is unclear. Germline V gives CDR1 LNHNV, CDR2 YYDKDF (reference sequence). The CDR3 spans 12 residues. The germline V and J ends were trimmed by 3 bases and 9 bases, with 9 bases remaining between them. The CDR3 coding sequence is TGTGCCACCAGCAGGGCGGCGGGGCCCCAGCATTTT. The encoded protein is CATSRAAGPQHF.

J is TRBJ2-5 and V is TRBV5-1, with D possibly being TRBD1 (5 bases). The CDR3 contains 15 residues. The V gene's germline CDR1 is SGHRS and CDR2 YFSETQ. V gave up 0 bases and J gave up 4 bases, with 13 bases separating them. In DNA form, the CDR3 reads TGCGCCAGCAGCTTGGGACAAATTACAGGAGAGACCCAGTACTTC. It is translated as CASSLGQITGETQYF.

To note about this clone: This sequence is one base from a far larger clone and is likely a read error. The chain recombines TRBV7-2 with TRBJ2-1, with 9 nucleotides matching TRBD2. The length of the CDR3 is 15 residues. Germline CDR1 SGHTA, CDR2 FQGNSA. After removal of 4 bases from V and 0 bases from J, the junction contained 1 base not matched to a gene. CDR3: CASSYSGSSYNEQFF. CDR3 sequence (DNA): TGTGCCAGCAGCTATAGCGGGAGCTCCTACAATGAGCAGTTCTTC.

The chain joins TRBV7-3 to TRBJ1-1; D might be TRBD1 (6 bases). The CDR3 sequence is 14 residues long. From germline, CDR1 is SGHTA and CDR2 FQGTGA. Trimming left V 5 bases short and J 4 bases short, with 14 bases between. The CDR3 DNA is TGTGCCAGCAGCGCCGAGGGGGGATTCACTGAAGCTTTCTTT. Translating it yields CASSAEGGFTEAFF.

With regard to this clone: A far larger clone differs by one base, so this is likely a read error. Distinct nucleotide sequences in the sample also encode this CDR3. The chain joins TRBV5-4 to TRBJ2-2, with a possible D match to TRBD2 (6 bases). Looked up from germline, CDR1 is SGHNT and CDR2 is YYREEE (reference sequence). There are 15 residues in the CDR3. The CDR3 DNA is TGTGCCAGCAGCTTGGGGGGGACTTACACAGGGGAGCTGTTTTTT. This sequence encodes CASSLGGTYTGELFF.